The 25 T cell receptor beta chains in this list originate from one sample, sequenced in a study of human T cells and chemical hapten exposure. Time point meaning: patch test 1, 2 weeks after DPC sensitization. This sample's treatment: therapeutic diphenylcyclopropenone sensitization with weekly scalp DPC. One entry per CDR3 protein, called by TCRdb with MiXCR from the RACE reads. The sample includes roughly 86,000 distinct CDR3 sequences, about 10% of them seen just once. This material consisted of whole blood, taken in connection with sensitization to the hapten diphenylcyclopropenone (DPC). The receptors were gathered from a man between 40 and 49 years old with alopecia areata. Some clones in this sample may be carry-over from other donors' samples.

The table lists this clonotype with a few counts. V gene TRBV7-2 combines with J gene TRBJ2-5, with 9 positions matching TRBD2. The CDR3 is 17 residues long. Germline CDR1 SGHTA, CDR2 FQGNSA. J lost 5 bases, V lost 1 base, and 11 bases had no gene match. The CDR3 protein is CASSLVLAGIPWETQYF. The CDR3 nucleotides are TGTGCCAGCAGCTTAGTACTAGCGGGCATCCCCTGGGAGACCCAGTACTTC. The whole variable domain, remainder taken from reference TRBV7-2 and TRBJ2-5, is GAGVSQSPSNKVTEKGKDVELRCDPISGHTALYWYRQSLGQGLEFLIYFQGNSAPDKSGLPSDRFSAERTGGSVSTLTIQRTQQEDSAVYLCASSLVLAGIPWETQYFGPGTRLLVL.

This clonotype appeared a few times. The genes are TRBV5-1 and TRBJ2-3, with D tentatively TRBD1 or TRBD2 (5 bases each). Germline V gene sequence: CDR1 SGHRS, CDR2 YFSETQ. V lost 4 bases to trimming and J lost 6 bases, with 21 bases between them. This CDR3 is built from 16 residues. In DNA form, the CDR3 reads TGCGCCAGCAGCCGTTACCCCGGGACCGGATCTGATACGCAGTATTTT. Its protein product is CASSRYPGTGSDTQYF. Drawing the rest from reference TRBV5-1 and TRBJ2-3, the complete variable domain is KAGVTQTPRYLIKTRGQQVTLSCSPISGHRSVSWYQQTPGQGLQFLFEYFSETQRNKGNFPGRFSGRQFSNSRSEMNVSTLELGDSALYLCASSRYPGTGSDTQYFGPGTRLTVL.

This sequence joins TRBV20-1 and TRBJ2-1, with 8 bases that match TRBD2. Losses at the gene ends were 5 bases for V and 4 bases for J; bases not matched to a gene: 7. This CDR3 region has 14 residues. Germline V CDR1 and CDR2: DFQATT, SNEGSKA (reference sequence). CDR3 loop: CSAGPGLEYNEQFF. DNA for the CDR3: TGCAGTGCTGGACCGGGACTAGAATACAATGAGCAGTTCTTC.

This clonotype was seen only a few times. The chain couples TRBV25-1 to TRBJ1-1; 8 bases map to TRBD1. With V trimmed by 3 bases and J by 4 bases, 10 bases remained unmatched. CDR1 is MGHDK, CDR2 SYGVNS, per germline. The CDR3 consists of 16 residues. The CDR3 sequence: CASSDPLQGAGTEAFF. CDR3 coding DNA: TGTGCCAGCAGTGACCCACTCCAGGGGGCTGGCACTGAAGCTTTCTTT.

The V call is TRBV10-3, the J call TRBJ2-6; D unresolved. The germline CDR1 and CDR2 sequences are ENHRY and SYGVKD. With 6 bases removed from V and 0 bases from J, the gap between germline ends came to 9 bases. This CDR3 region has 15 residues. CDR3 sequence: CAIRSDASGANVLTF. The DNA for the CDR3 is TGTGCCATCAGATCGGATGCCTCTGGGGCCAACGTCCTGACTTTC.

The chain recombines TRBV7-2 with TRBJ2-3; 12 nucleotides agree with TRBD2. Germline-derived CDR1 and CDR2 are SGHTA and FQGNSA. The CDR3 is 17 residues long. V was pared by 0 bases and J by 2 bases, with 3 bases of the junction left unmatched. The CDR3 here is CASSLARLAGVTDTQYF. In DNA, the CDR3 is TGTGCCAGCAGCTTAGCCCGACTAGCGGGGGTCACAGATACGCAGTATTTT.

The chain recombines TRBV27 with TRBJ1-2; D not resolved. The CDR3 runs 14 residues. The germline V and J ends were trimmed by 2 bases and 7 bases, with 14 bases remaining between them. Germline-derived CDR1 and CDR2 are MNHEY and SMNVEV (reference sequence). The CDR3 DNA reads TGTGCCAGCAGTTTAACGGCAGGTTCTGGTGGCTACACCTTC. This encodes CASSLTAGSGGYTF.

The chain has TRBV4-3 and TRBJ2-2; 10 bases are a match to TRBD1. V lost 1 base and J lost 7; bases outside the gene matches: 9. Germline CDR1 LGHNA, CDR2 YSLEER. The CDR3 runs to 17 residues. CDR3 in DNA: TGCGCCAGCAGCCAAGTCATAGGACAGGGGGTTAACGGGGAGCTGTTTTTT. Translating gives CASSQVIGQGVNGELFF.

CDR3 loop: CASSNREGYNEQFF. In nucleotides, the CDR3 is TGTGCCAGCAGTAACCGGGAGGGATACAATGAGCAGTTCTTC. This chain uses TRBV28 with TRBJ2-1; 8 bases fit TRBD2. The CDR3 has 14 residues. The germline gives CDR1 MDHEN, CDR2 SYDVKM. Germline trimming cut 5 bases from V and 4 bases from J; bases unmatched to any gene: 4.

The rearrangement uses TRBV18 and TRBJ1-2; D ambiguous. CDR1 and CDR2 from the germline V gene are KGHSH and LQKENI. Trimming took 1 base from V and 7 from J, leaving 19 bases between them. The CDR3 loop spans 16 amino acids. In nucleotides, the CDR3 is TGTGCCAGCTCACCACTTTCCCGGGAGGGAAAAGTTGGCTACACCTTC. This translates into CASSPLSREGKVGYTF.

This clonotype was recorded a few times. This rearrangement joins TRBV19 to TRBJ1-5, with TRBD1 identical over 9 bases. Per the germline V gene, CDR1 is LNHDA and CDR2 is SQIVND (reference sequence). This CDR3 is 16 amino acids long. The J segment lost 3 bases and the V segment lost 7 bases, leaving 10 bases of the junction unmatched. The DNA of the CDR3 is TGTGCCAGTACCCAAGGGGGGACAGGGCTCAATCAGCCCCAGCATTTT. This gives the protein CASTQGGTGLNQPQHF. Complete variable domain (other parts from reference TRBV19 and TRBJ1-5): DGGITQSPKYLFRKEGQNVTLSCEQNLNHDAMYWYRQDPGQGLRLIYYSQIVNDFQKGDIAEGYSVSREKKESFPLTVTSAQKNPTAFYLCASTQGGTGLNQPQHFGDGTRLSIL.

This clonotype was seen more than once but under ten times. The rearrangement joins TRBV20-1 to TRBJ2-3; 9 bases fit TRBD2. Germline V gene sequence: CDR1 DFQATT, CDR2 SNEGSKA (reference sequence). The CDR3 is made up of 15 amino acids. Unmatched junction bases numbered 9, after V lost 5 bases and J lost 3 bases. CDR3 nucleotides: TGCAGTGCTCCGCGACTAGCGGAGTCTACAGATACGCAGTATTTT. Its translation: CSAPRLAESTDTQYF.

CDR3 sequence reads: CASRGLAVGGTGELFF. For the CDR3, the DNA is TGTGCCAGCAGGGGACTAGCGGTCGGGGGGACCGGGGAGCTGTTTTTT. The V call is TRBV7-2, the J call TRBJ2-2; TRBD2 aligns across 11 bases. J gave up 5 bases and V 6 bases, and 8 bases lay outside the gene matches. The germline V gene encodes CDR1 SGHTA and CDR2 FQGNSA. The CDR3 has 16 residues.

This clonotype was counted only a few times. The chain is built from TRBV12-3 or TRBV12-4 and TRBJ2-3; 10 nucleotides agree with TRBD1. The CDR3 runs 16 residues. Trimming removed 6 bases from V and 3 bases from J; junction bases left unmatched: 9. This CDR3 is CASSRNGQGGTDTQYF. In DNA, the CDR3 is TGTGCCAGCAGCCGGAATGGACAGGGGGGGACAGATACGCAGTATTTT.

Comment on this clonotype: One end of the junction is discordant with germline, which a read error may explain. CDR3 amino acids: CASSSGLTREAQYF. The CDR3 nucleotides are TGTGCCAGCAGCTCAGGGCTAACTAGAGAGGCCCAGTACTTC. The chain carries TRBV9 and TRBJ2-5; D assignment may be TRBD1 or TRBD2 (5 bases each). Germline V gene lookup returns CDR1 SGDLS and CDR2 YYNGEE. CDR3 length equals 14 residues.

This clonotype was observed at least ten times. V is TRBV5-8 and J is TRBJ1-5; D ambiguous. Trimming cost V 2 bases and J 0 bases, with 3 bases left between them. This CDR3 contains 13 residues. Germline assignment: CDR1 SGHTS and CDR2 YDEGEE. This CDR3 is CASSFTSNQPQHF. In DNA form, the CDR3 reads TGTGCCAGCAGCTTTACTAGCAATCAGCCCCAGCATTTT.

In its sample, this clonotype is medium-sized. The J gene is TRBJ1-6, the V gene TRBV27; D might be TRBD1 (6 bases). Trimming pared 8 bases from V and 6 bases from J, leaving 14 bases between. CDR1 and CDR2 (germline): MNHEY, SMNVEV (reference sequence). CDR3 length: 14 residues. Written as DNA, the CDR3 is TGTGCCAGCGGGATACAGGGAGGTAATTCACCCCTCCACTTT. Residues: CASGIQGGNSPLHF.

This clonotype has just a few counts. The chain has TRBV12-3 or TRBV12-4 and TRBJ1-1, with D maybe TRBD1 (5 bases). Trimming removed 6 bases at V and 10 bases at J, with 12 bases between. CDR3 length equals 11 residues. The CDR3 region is CASSDRGVAFF. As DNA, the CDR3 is TGTGCCAGCAGCGACCGGGGGGTAGCTTTCTTT.

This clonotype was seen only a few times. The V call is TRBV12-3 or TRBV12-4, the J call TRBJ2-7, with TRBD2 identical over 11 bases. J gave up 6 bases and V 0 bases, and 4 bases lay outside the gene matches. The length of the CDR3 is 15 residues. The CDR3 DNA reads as TGTGCCAGCAGTTTAGCACTAGCGGGAGTGGGCGAGCAGTACTTC. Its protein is CASSLALAGVGEQYF.

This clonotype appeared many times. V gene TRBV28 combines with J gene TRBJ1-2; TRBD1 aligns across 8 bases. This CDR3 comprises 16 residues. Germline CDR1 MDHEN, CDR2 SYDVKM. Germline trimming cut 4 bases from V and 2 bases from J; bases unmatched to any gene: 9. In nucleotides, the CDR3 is TGTGCCAGCAGTTCTATCCGCCGGACAGGGAACTATGGCTACACCTTC. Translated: CASSSIRRTGNYGYTF.

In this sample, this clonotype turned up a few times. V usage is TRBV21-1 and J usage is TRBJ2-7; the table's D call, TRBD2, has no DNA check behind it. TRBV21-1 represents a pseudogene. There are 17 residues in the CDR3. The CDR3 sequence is CASSKSSPPIIAYEQYV. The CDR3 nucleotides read TGTGCCAGCAGCAAATCAAGTCCACCTATTATAGCCTACGAGCAGTACGTC.

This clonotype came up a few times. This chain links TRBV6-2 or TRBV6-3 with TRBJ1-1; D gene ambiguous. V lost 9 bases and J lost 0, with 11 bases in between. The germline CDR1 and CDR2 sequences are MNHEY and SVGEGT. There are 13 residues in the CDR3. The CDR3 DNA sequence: TGTGCCAGTCATATTCAGGTGAACACTGAAGCTTTCTTT. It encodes CASHIQVNTEAFF.

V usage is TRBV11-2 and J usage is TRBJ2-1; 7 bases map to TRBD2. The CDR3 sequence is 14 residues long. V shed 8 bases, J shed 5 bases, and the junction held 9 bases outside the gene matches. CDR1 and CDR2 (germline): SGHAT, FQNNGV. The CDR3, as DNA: TGTGCCAGCGCCCGTCAAGCGGGGAACAATGAGCAGTTCTTC. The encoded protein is CASARQAGNNEQFF.

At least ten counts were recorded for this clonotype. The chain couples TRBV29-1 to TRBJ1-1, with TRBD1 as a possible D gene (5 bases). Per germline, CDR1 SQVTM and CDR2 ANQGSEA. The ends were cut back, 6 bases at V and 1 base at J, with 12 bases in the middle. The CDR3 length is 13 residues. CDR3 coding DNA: TGCAGCGTCCACCTAGGGGAGAACACTGAAGCTTTCTTT. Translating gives CSVHLGENTEAFF.

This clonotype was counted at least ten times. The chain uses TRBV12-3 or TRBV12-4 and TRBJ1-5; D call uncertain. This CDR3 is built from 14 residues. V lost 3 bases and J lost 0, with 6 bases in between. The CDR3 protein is CASSLAASNQPQHF. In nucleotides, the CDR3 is TGTGCCAGCAGTTTGGCAGCTAGCAATCAGCCCCAGCATTTT.